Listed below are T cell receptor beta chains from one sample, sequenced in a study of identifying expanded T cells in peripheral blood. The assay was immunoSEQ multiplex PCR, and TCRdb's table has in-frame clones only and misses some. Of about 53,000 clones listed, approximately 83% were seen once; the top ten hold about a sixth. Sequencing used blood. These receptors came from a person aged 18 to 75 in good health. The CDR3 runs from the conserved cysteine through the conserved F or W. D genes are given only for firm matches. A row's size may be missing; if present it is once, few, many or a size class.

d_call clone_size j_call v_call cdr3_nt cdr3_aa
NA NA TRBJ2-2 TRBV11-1 TGTGCCAGCAGCTTATCACACACGAACACCGGGGAGCTGTTTTTT CASSLSHTNTGELFF
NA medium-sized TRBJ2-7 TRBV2 TGTGCCAGCAGTGGGGGGACCCTTACCTCCTACGAGCAGTACTTC CASSGGTLTSYEQYF
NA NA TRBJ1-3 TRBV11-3 TGTGCCAGCAGCGAGACGGGGGCTGGTGGAAACACCATATATTTT CASSETGAGGNTIYF
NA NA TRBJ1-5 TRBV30 TGTGCCTGGAGTTGGGGGGTGGGACAGCCCCAGCATTTT CAWSWGVGQPQHF
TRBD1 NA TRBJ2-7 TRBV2 TGTGCCAGTTACTTTTGGGACAGCTTCTACTTC CASYFWDSFYF
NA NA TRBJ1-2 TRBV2 TGTGCCAGCAGTGAAGATAACTATGGCTACACCTTC CASSEDNYGYTF
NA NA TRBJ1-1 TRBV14 TGTGCCAGCAGCCAAGATATTGGGAGATTGAACACTGAAGCTTTCTTT CASSQDIGRLNTEAFF
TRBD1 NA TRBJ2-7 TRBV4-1 TGCGCCAGCAGCCCAGGGGGTCTGAGTTACGAGCAGTACTTC CASSPGGLSYEQYF
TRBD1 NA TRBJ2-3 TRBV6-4 TGTGCCAGCAGCGAGAGGGACAGGATCACAGATACGCAGTATTTT CASSERDRITDTQYF
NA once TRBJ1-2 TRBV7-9 TGTGCCAGCAGCTCAAACTCAGGGCCGGGAGATGGCTACACCTTC CASSSNSGPGDGYTF
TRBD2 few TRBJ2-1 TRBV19 TGTGCCACGGGACTAGCGGGTACTTCCTACAATGAGCAGTTCTTC CATGLAGTSYNEQFF
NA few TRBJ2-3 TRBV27 TGTGCCAGCAGTTCACAGAGAGACACAGATACGCAGTATTTT CASSSQRDTDTQYF
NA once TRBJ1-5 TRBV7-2 TGTGCCAGCAGCCCAGGAGGGAGCAATCAGCCCCAGCATTTT CASSPGGSNQPQHF
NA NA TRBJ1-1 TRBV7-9 TGTGCCAGCAGCCCCGAAGTCGAGCGGGGTGAAGCTTTCTTT CASSPEVERGEAFF
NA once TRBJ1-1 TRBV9 TGTGCCAGCAGCGTTGGACAGCCGAACACTGAAGCTTTCTTT CASSVGQPNTEAFF
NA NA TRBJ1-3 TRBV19 TGTGCCAGTAGTACGGGCGGTAACTCTGGAAACACCATATATTTT CASSTGGNSGNTIYF
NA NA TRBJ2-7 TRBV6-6 TGTGCCAGCAGTTCGGGGGCAGATCATTCCTACGAGCAGTACTTC CASSSGADHSYEQYF
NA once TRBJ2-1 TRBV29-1 TGCAGCGTTGAGTTGCAGGGTGGATCCCAGTTCTTC CSVELQGGSQFF
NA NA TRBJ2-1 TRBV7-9 TGTGCCAGCAGCGCTACCGGGACCCCGACCGATGAGCAGTTCTTC CASSATGTPTDEQFF